The 28 T cell receptor beta chains presented below share a single source sample, sequenced in a study of chemoradiotherapy in HPV16-positive cancers. The table came from immunoSEQ multiplex PCR; TCRdb's copy has only in-frame clones and leaves some out. The sample shows about 16,000 clones, about three quarters of them seen only once. Source: tumor tissue, taken from a patient who underwent chemoradiotherapy. The receptors here all came from a human donor with HPV-associated anogenital cancer.

The chain links TRBV7-2 to TRBJ2-3; D is possibly TRBD2 (6 bases). Trimming left V 6 bases short and J 5 bases short, with 12 bases between. Germline V gene sequence: CDR1 SGHTA, CDR2 FQGNSA. This CDR3 region has 13 residues. The CDR3 protein is CASSGGPGDTQYF. DNA for the CDR3: TGTGCCAGCAGTGGAGGGCCTGGAGATACGCAGTATTTT.

The chain recombines TRBV4-2 with TRBJ1-2; maybe TRBD1 (5 bases). The CDR3 is made up of 13 amino acids. V was trimmed by 4 bases and J by 4 bases, leaving 10 bases between them. Germline values: CDR1 LGHNA, CDR2 YNFKEQ. CDR3 sequence: CASSPDRFYGYTF. The CDR3 region has the DNA TGTGCCAGCAGCCCAGACAGATTCTATGGCTACACCTTC.

This chain connects TRBV7-2 to TRBJ2-5, with D hard to call. The V end lost 3 bases, the J end lost 5 bases, and 7 bases lay between the germline ends. This CDR3 comprises 12 residues. Germline loops: CDR1 SGHTA, CDR2 FQGNSA. CDR3 DNA sequence: TGTGCCAGCAGCTTCGCGAGGGAGACCCAGTACTTC. Translation: CASSFARETQYF.

This clone has just a few counts. The gene calls are TRBV6-5 and TRBJ2-3, with TRBD2 identical over 7 bases. The germline V gene encodes CDR1 MNHEY and CDR2 SVGAGI. This CDR3 has 14 amino acids. The V and J ends lost 8 bases and 4 bases, in that order; junction bases with no gene match: 9. CDR3 amino acids: CASGRGGFADTQYF. In nucleotides, the CDR3 is TGTGCCAGCGGCCGCGGGGGTTTCGCAGATACGCAGTATTTT.

This clone was found once. The V call is TRBV7-3, the J call TRBJ2-1; D perhaps matches TRBD2 (5 bases). Germline V lookup: CDR1 SGHTA, CDR2 FQGTGA. CDR3 size: 14 residues. V was clipped by 5 bases and J by 5 bases, with 13 bases between them. As DNA, the CDR3 is TGTGCCAGCAGCCCTCACGGGGTAGACAATGAGCAGTTCTTC. Its translation is CASSPHGVDNEQFF.

This clone was found once. The chain uses TRBV5-4 and TRBJ2-3; 12 positions agree with TRBD2. CDR1 is SGHNT and CDR2 is YYREEE in the germline V gene (reference sequence). Germline trimming cut 4 bases from V and 4 bases from J; bases unmatched to any gene: 13. This CDR3 comprises 18 residues. The CDR3 DNA is TGTGCCAGCAGCCTTCGGACTAGCGGGGCCAACGAAGCAGATACGCAGTATTTT. This sequence encodes CASSLRTSGANEADTQYF.

The CDR3 DNA is TGTGCCAGCAGCCCGCTTTGGGGGGCTGACCGGGGAAGCCAGCCCCAGCATTTT. Its translation: CASSPLWGADRGSQPQHF. This chain connects TRBV4-2 to TRBJ1-5; D is perhaps TRBD1 (6 bases). From germline, CDR1 is LGHNA and CDR2 YNFKEQ. The V gene lost 4 bases and the J gene lost 7 bases, with 26 bases spanning the gap. The length of the CDR3 is 18 residues.

V usage is TRBV6-5 and J usage is TRBJ2-7, with 7 nucleotides matching TRBD1. This CDR3 region has 13 residues. CDR1 MNHEY and CDR2 SVGAGI come from the germline V gene. V lost 5 bases and J lost 3; bases outside the gene matches: 4. Here the CDR3 reads CASSTRGLYEQYF. For the CDR3, the DNA is TGTGCCAGCAGTACGAGGGGGCTCTACGAGCAGTACTTC.

A single count supports this clone. The chain uses TRBV27 and TRBJ1-2; D is unresolved. CDR1 is MNHEY, CDR2 SMNVEV, per germline (reference sequence). Trimming shortened V by 5 bases and J by 4 bases, and 17 bases separated the two germline ends. The CDR3 is 15 amino acids. The CDR3 nucleotides are TGTGCCAGCAGTCCCTCTACAGCCTCTAGCTATGGCTACACCTTC. It yields the protein CASSPSTASSYGYTF.

In this sample, this clone turned up a few times. The J gene is TRBJ2-7, the V gene TRBV5-4; 8 bases agree with TRBD1. The CDR3 is 14 residues long. Looked up from germline, CDR1 is SGHNT and CDR2 is YYREEE (reference sequence). J lost 5 bases, V lost 3 bases, and 7 bases had no gene match. CDR3 in DNA: TGTGCCAGCAGCTGGAGGGACAGGTCACACGAGCAGTACTTC. Translating gives CASSWRDRSHEQYF.

The rearrangement links TRBV11-2 to TRBJ1-2; a weak D match, TRBD1 (5 bases). V lost 0 bases, J lost 4 bases, and 12 bases lay in between. The CDR3 spans 15 residues. Germline V gene sequence: CDR1 SGHAT, CDR2 FQNNGV. The CDR3 here is CASSLEAQGSYGYTF. The CDR3 nucleotides are TGTGCCAGCAGCTTAGAAGCTCAGGGTAGCTATGGCTACACCTTC.

This CDR3 is CASSEADRVNEQYF. The DNA of the CDR3 is TGTGCCAGCAGTGAAGCTGACCGGGTGAACGAGCAGTACTTC. The chain uses TRBV2 and TRBJ2-7, with D uncertain. CDR3 size: 14 residues. The V and J ends lost 0 bases and 5 bases respectively, with 11 bases between them. Germline V gene sequence: CDR1 SNHLY, CDR2 FYNNEI.

The chain combines TRBV10-2 with TRBJ1-1; no firm D call. Per the germline V gene, CDR1 is WSHSY and CDR2 is SAAADI. This CDR3 spans 12 amino acids. Trimming took 6 bases from V and 1 from J, leaving 6 bases between them. The CDR3 region has the DNA TGCGCCAGCAGGACATCGAACACTGAAGCTTTCTTT. Its translation is CASRTSNTEAFF.

This clone was recorded a few times. The chain is built from TRBV11-3 and TRBJ1-2; D is unclear. The CDR3 runs 14 residues. The germline V gene has CDR1 SGHNT and CDR2 YENEEA. With 3 bases removed from V and 8 bases from J, the gap between germline ends came to 16 bases. This CDR3 reads CASSLGTALIGYTF. DNA of the CDR3: TGTGCCAGCAGCTTGGGTACTGCATTGATAGGCTACACCTTC. The full variable domain, rest sourced from reference TRBV11-3 and TRBJ1-2, is EAGVVQSPRYKIIEKKQPVAFWCNPISGHNTLYWYLQNLGQGPELLIRYENEEAVDDSQLPKDRFSAERLKGVDSTLKIQPAELGDSAVYLCASSLGTALIGYTFGSGTRLTVV.

The chain employs TRBV2 and TRBJ2-7; the match to TRBD1 covers 8 bases. This CDR3 region has 16 residues. After removal of 6 bases from V and 1 base from J, the junction contained 11 bases not matched to a gene. CDR1 is SNHLY, CDR2 FYNNEI, per germline. This CDR3 is CASSDPGQGASYEQYF. CDR3 sequence (DNA): TGTGCCAGCAGCGACCCCGGACAGGGCGCATCCTACGAGCAGTACTTC. Full variable domain (missing parts from reference TRBV2 and TRBJ2-7): EPEVTQTPSHQVTQMGQEVILRCVPISNHLYFYWYRQILGQKVEFLVSFYNNEISEKSEIFDDQFSVERPDGSNFTLKIRSTKLEDSAMYFCASSDPGQGASYEQYFGPGTRLTVT.

The gene calls are TRBV2 and TRBJ2-1; perhaps TRBD2 as D (6 bases). Germline CDR1 is SNHLY and CDR2 is FYNNEI. The CDR3 runs to 15 residues. The CDR3 coding sequence is TGTGCATCTCAGAATTATGGTAGCGGATACAATGAGCAGTTCTTC. Protein: CASQNYGSGYNEQFF.

The chain joins TRBV5-1 to TRBJ2-7; D might be TRBD1 or TRBD2, each matching 5 bases. The CDR3 totals 14 residues. The germline V gene has CDR1 SGHRS and CDR2 YFSETQ. V lost 7 bases, J lost 0 bases, and 14 bases lay in between. Here the CDR3 reads CASGDGGASYEQYF. CDR3 in DNA: TGCGCCAGCGGGGACGGCGGAGCCTCCTACGAGCAGTACTTC.

The CDR3 DNA follows: TGTGCCAGCAGCTTAGCGGGAGGCCCGGGGACTACGCAGTATTTT. It specifies CASSLAGGPGTTQYF. The chain recombines TRBV7-2 with TRBJ2-3; TRBD2 might be the D (6 bases). V was shortened by 0 bases and J by 8 bases, with 15 bases between the two germline ends. Germline CDR1 is SGHTA and CDR2 is FQGNSA. The CDR3 spans 15 residues.

There are a few counts of this clone. The chain links TRBV2 to TRBJ1-3, with 9 bases aligning to TRBD1. Germline assignment: CDR1 SNHLY and CDR2 FYNNEI. V lost 4 bases, J lost 4 bases, and 2 bases stayed unmatched. This CDR3 is 14 amino acids long. The CDR3 spells CASSGDRDGNTIYF. DNA of the CDR3: TGTGCCAGCAGTGGGGACAGGGACGGAAACACCATATATTTT. Together with reference TRBV2 and TRBJ1-3, the CDR3 gives the full variable domain: EPEVTQTPSHQVTQMGQEVILRCVPISNHLYFYWYRQILGQKVEFLVSFYNNEISEKSEIFDDQFSVERPDGSNFTLKIRSTKLEDSAMYFCASSGDRDGNTIYFGEGSWLTVV.

The chain couples TRBV10-2 to TRBJ2-2; 10 nucleotides match TRBD1. This CDR3 contains 17 residues. With V trimmed by 5 bases and J by 4 bases, 10 bases remained unmatched. CDR1 WSHSY and CDR2 SAAADI come from the germline V gene. In DNA, the CDR3 is TGCGCCAGCAGTTTTCCTCCGGGACAGGGGCCCACCGGGGAGCTGTTTTTT. It codes for CASSFPPGQGPTGELFF.

The chain combines TRBV28 with TRBJ1-5; D is uncertain. CDR1 and CDR2 (germline): MDHEN, SYDVKM. The CDR3 is 16 residues long. The germline V and J ends were trimmed by 2 bases and 6 bases, with 17 bases remaining between them. This chain's CDR3 is CASSLGSQIWGQPQHF. Written as DNA, the CDR3 is TGTGCCAGCAGTTTAGGGTCCCAGATATGGGGTCAGCCCCAGCATTTT. Looking up the rest from reference TRBV28 and TRBJ1-5 gives the full variable domain: DVKVTQSSRYLVKRTGEKVFLECVQDMDHENMFWYRQDPGLGLRLIYFSYDVKMKEKGDIPEGYSVSREKKERFSLILESASTNQTSMYLCASSLGSQIWGQPQHFGDGTRLSIL.

This clone was observed a single time. J is TRBJ2-7 and V is TRBV7-9; 9 bases are a match to TRBD1. With 7 bases clipped from V and 7 bases from J, the junction kept 11 bases outside the gene matches. Germline values: CDR1 SEHNR, CDR2 FQNEAQ (reference sequence). This CDR3 contains 14 residues. CDR3 sequence reads: CASNPTGGEGEQYF. DNA for the CDR3: TGTGCCAGCAACCCGACAGGGGGGGAGGGGGAGCAGTACTTC. The full variable domain, rest sourced from reference TRBV7-9 and TRBJ2-7, is DTGVSQNPRHKITKRGQNVTFRCDPISEHNRLYWYRQTLGQGPEFLTYFQNEAQLEKSRLLSDRFSAERPKGSFSTLEIQRTEQGDSAMYLCASNPTGGEGEQYFGPGTRLTVT.

The chain joins TRBV11-2 to TRBJ2-7; 7 bases map to TRBD2. The ends lost 5 bases at V and 3 bases at J; junction bases unmatched: 19. This CDR3 contains 18 residues. In germline, CDR1 is SGHAT, CDR2 FQNNGV. CDR3 coding DNA: TGTGCCAGCAGCAACCCGGGGAGGGGAGCTAGCGGTTACTACGAGCAGTACTTC. It yields the protein CASSNPGRGASGYYEQYF.

The chain recombines TRBV2 with TRBJ2-1; perhaps TRBD2 as D (5 bases). V gave up 4 bases and J gave up 9 bases, with 19 bases separating them. This CDR3 has 15 residues. The germline gives CDR1 SNHLY, CDR2 FYNNEI. The CDR3 nucleotides read TGTGCCAGCAGTGTCAGCGGTGCCCGGGTAGGTGAGCAGTTCTTC. Translation: CASSVSGARVGEQFF.

The chain employs TRBV6-6 and TRBJ1-2, with 8 bases lining up with TRBD1. Germline trimming cut 8 bases from V and 4 bases from J; bases unmatched to any gene: 9. The germline V gene encodes CDR1 MNHNY and CDR2 SVGAGI (reference sequence). The CDR3 is 14 residues long. The CDR3 is CASATPQGVYGYTF. For the CDR3, the DNA is TGTGCCAGCGCGACCCCACAGGGGGTCTATGGCTACACCTTC.

This clone was seen a handful of times. The V and J genes are TRBV11-2 and TRBJ2-7, with D unclear. V dropped 2 bases and J dropped 0 bases, with 8 bases sitting between them. CDR1 SGHAT and CDR2 FQNNGV come from the germline V gene. CDR3 size: 14 residues. CDR3 residues: CASSLYGGSYEQYF. The CDR3 DNA reads as TGTGCCAGCAGCTTATACGGCGGCTCCTACGAGCAGTACTTC. Drawing the rest from reference TRBV11-2 and TRBJ2-7, the complete variable domain is EAGVAQSPRYKIIEKRQSVAFWCNPISGHATLYWYQQILGQGPKLLIQFQNNGVVDDSQLPKDRFSAERLKGVDSTLKIQPAKLEDSAVYLCASSLYGGSYEQYFGPGTRLTVT.

The chain links TRBV14 to TRBJ2-2, with 9 nucleotides matching TRBD1. Unmatched junction bases numbered 6, after V lost 0 bases and J lost 7 bases. Germline CDR1 and CDR2: SGHDN and FVKESK. The CDR3 runs 16 residues. The CDR3 sequence: CASSQDKGTGLGELFF. CDR3 in DNA: TGTGCCAGCAGCCAAGATAAGGGGACAGGGCTCGGGGAGCTGTTTTTT.

The chain uses TRBV6-1 and TRBJ1-5; D ambiguous. V lost 7 bases and J 7 bases, leaving 20 bases between the germline ends. The CDR3 extends over 15 amino acids. Looked up from germline, CDR1 is MNHNS and CDR2 is SASEGT. In nucleotides, the CDR3 is TGTGCCAGCACTCTAGGGCCGGGTTCTGAACAGCCCCAGCATTTT. As protein: CASTLGPGSEQPQHF.